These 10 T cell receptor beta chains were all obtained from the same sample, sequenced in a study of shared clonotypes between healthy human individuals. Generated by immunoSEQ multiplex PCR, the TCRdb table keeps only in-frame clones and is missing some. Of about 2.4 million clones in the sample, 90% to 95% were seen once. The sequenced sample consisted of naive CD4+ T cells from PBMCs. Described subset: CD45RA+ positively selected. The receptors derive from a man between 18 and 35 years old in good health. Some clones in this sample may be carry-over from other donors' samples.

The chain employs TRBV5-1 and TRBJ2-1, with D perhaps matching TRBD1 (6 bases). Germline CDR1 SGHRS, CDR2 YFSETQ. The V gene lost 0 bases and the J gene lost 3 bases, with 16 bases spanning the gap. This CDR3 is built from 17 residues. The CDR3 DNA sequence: TGCGCCAGCAGCTTGGTGCAGGGGACAAATTTCTACAATGAGCAGTTCTTC. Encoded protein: CASSLVQGTNFYNEQFF.

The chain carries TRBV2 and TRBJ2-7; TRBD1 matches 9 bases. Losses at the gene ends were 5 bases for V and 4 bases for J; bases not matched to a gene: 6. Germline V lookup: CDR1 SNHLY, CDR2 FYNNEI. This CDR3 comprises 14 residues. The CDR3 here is CASSRDRVRYEQYF. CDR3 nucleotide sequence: TGTGCCAGCAGTCGGGACAGGGTGAGGTACGAGCAGTACTTC. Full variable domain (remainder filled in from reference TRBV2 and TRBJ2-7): EPEVTQTPSHQVTQMGQEVILRCVPISNHLYFYWYRQILGQKVEFLVSFYNNEISEKSEIFDDQFSVERPDGSNFTLKIRSTKLEDSAMYFCASSRDRVRYEQYFGPGTRLTVT.

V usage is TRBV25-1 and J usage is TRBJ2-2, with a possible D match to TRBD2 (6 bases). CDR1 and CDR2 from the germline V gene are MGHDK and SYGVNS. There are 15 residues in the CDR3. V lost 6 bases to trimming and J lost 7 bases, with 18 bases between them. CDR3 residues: CASSPGTYIGGELFF. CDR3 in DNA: TGTGCCAGCAGCCCCGGGACTTACATAGGCGGGGAGCTGTTTTTT. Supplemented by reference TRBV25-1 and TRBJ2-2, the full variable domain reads EADIYQTPRYLVIGTGKKITLECSQTMGHDKMYWYQQDPGMELHLIHYSYGVNSTEKGDLSSESTVSRIRTEHFPLTLESARPSHTSQYLCASSPGTYIGGELFFGEGSRLTVL.

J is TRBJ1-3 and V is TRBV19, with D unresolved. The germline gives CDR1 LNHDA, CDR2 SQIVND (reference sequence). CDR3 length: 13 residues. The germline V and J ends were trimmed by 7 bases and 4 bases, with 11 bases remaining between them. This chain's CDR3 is CASIGPRGNTIYF. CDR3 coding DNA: TGTGCCAGTATAGGACCCCGGGGAAACACCATATATTTT.

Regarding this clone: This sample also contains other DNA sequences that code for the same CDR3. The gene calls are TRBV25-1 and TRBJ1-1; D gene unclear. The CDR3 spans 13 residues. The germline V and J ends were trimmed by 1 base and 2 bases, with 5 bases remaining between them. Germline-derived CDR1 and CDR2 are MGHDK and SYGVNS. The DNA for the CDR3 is TGTGCCAGCAGTGAATTCGGAAACACTGAAGCTTTCTTT. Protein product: CASSEFGNTEAFF.

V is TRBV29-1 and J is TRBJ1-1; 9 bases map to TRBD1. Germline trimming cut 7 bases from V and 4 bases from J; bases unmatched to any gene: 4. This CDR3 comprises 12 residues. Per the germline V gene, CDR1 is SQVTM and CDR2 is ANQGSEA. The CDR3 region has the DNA TGCAGCGCCCCGGACAGGGGCACTGAAGCTTTCTTT. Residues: CSAPDRGTEAFF.

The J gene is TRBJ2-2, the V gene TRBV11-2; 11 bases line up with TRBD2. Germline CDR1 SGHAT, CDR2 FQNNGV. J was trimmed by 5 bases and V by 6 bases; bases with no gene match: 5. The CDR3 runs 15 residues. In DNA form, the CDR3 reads TGTGCCAGCAGGATAGCGGGGGGGAATACCGGGGAGCTGTTTTTT. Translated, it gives CASRIAGGNTGELFF.

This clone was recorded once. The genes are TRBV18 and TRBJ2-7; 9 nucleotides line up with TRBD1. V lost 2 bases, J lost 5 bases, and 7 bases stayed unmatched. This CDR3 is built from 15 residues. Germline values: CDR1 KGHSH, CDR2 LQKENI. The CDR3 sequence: CASSPVGQGENEQYF. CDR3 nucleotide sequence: TGTGCCAGCTCACCAGTGGGACAGGGAGAGAACGAGCAGTACTTC.

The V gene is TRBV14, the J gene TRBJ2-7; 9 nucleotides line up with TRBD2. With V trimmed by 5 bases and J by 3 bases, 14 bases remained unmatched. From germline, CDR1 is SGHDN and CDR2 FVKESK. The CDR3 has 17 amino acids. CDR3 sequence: CASSKRPSSGNLYEQYF. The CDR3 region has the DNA TGTGCCAGCAGCAAACGACCGTCTAGCGGGAATCTCTACGAGCAGTACTTC.

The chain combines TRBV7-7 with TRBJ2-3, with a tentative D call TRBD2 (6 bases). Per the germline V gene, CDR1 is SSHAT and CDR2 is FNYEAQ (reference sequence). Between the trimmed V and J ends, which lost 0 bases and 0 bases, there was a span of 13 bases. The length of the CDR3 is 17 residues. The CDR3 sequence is CASSLAAGQSSTDTQYF. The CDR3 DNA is TGTGCCAGCAGCTTAGCCGCGGGGCAGTCTAGCACAGATACGCAGTATTTT.